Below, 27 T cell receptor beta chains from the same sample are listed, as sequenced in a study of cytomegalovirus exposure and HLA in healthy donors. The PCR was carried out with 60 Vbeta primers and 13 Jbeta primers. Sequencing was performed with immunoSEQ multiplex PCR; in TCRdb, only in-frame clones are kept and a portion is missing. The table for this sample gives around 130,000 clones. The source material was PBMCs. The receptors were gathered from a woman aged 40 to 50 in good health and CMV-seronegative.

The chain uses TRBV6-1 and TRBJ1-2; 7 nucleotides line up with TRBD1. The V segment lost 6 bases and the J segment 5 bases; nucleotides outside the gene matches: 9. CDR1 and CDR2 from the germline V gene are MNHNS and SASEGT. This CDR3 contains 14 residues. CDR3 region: CASSRDRVEYGYTF. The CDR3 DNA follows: TGTGCCAGCAGCAGAGACAGGGTCGAGTATGGCTACACCTTC.

The CDR3 sequence is CSAIPGTEAFF. CDR3 DNA sequence: TGCAGTGCTATCCCGGGGACTGAAGCTTTCTTT. The rearrangement links TRBV20-1 to TRBJ1-1; D not certain. The length of the CDR3 is 11 residues. CDR1 is DFQATT, CDR2 SNEGSKA, per germline (reference sequence). V was pared by 4 bases and J by 5 bases, with 8 bases between.

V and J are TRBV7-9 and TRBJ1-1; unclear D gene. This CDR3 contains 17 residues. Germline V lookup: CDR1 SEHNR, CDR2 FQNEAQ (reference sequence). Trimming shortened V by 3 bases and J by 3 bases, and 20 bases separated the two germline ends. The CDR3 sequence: CASSFREFSPGDTEAFF. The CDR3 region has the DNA TGTGCCAGCAGCTTTCGGGAGTTCTCCCCCGGGGACACTGAAGCTTTCTTT.

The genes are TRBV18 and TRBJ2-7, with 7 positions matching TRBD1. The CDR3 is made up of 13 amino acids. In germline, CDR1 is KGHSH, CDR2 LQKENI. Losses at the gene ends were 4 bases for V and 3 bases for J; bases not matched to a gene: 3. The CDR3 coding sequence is TGTGCCAGCTCACAAGGGACAGACTACGAGCAGTACGTC. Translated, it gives CASSQGTDYEQYV.

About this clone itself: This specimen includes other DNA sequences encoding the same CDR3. The CDR3 DNA sequence: TGCGCCAGCAGCTTGGCGGGGGAAGATACGCAGTATTTT. It specifies CASSLAGEDTQYF. The chain joins TRBV5-1 to TRBJ2-3; maybe TRBD2 (6 bases). V lost 0 bases to trimming and J lost 5 bases, with 7 bases between them. CDR1 is SGHRS and CDR2 is YFSETQ in the germline V gene. The length of the CDR3 is 13 residues.

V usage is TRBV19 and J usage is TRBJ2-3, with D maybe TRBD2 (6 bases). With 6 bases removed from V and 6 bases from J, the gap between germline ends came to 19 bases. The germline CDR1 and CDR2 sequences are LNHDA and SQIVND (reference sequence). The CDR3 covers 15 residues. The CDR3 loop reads CASSYRDSLLDTQYF. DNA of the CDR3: TGTGCCAGTAGCTACCGGGACTCCCTCCTCGATACGCAGTATTTT. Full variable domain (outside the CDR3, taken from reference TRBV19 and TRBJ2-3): DGGITQSPKYLFRKEGQNVTLSCEQNLNHDAMYWYRQDPGQGLRLIYYSQIVNDFQKGDIAEGYSVSREKKESFPLTVTSAQKNPTAFYLCASSYRDSLLDTQYFGPGTRLTVL.

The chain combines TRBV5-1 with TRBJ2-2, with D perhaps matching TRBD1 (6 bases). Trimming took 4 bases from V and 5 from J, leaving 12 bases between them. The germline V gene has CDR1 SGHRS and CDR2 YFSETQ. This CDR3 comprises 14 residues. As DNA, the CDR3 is TGCGCCAGCAGCCCTGGACAGCCAACCGGGGAGCTGTTTTTT. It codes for CASSPGQPTGELFF.

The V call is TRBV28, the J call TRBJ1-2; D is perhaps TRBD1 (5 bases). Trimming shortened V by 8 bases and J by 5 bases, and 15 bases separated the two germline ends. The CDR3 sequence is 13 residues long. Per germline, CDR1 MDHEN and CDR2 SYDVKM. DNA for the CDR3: TGTGCCAGCTCTGGGGCAGGGAGGTATGGCTACACCTTC. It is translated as CASSGAGRYGYTF.

CDR3 loop: CASSPRTSGGPQTQYF. As DNA, the CDR3 is TGTGCCAGCAGCCCAAGGACTAGCGGGGGGCCTCAGACCCAGTACTTC. This chain uses TRBV11-2 with TRBJ2-5; TRBD2 aligns across 14 bases. The CDR3 sequence is 16 residues long. Germline CDR1 is SGHAT and CDR2 is FQNNGV. V lost 5 bases, J lost 6 bases, and 8 bases stayed unmatched.

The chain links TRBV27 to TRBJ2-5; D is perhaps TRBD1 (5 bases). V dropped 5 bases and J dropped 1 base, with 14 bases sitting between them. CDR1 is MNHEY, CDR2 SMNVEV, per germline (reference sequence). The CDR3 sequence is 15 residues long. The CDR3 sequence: CASSRSGQGQETQYF. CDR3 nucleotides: TGTGCCAGCAGTCGATCTGGGCAGGGCCAAGAGACCCAGTACTTC.

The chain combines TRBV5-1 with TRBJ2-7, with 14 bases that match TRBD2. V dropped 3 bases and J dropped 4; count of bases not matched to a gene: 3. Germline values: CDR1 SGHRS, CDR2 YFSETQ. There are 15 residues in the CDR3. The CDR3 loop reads CASSSTSGGAYEQYF. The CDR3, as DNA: TGCGCCAGCAGCTCGACTAGCGGGGGGGCGTACGAGCAGTACTTC. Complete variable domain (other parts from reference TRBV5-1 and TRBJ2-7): KAGVTQTPRYLIKTRGQQVTLSCSPISGHRSVSWYQQTPGQGLQFLFEYFSETQRNKGNFPGRFSGRQFSNSRSEMNVSTLELGDSALYLCASSSTSGGAYEQYFGPGTRLTVT.

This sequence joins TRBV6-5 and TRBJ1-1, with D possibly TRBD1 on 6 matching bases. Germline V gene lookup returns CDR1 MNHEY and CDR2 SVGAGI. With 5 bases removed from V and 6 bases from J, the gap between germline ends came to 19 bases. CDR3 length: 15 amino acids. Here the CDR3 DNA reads TGTGCCAGCAGTGTGCCCGGGACAAGGAGGTCTGAAGCTTTCTTT. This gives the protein CASSVPGTRRSEAFF.

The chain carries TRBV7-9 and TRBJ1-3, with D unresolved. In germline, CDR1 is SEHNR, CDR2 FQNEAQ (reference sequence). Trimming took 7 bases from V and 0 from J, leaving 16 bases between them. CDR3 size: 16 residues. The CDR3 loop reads CASTPFAGNSGNTIYF. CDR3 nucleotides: TGTGCCAGCACCCCTTTTGCGGGAAACTCTGGAAACACCATATATTTT.

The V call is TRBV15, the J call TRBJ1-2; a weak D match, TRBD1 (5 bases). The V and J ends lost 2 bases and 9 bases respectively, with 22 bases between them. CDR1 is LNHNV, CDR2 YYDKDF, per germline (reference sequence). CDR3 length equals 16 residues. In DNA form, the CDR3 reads TGTGCCACCAGCAGACGATCTATGGGGCCTGTTGGAAGCTACACCTTC. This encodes CATSRRSMGPVGSYTF. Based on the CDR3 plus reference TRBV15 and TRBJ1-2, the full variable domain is DAMVIQNPRYQVTQFGKPVTLSCSQTLNHNVMYWYQQKSSQAPKLLFHYYDKDFNNEADTPDNFQSRRPNTSFCFLDIRSPGLGDTAMYLCATSRRSMGPVGSYTFGSGTRLTVV.

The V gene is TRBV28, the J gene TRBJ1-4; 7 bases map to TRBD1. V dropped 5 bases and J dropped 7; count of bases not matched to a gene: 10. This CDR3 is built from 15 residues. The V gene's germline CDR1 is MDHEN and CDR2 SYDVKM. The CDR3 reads CASSLTGALIEKLFF. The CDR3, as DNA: TGTGCCAGCAGTCTTACAGGGGCCCTTATTGAAAAACTGTTTTTT.

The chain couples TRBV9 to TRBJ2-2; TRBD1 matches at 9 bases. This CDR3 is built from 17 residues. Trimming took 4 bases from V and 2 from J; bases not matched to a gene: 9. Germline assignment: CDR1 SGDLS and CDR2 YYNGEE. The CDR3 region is CASSYDRTGVNTGELFF. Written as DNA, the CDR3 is TGTGCCAGCAGCTATGATAGGACAGGGGTTAACACCGGGGAGCTGTTTTTT.

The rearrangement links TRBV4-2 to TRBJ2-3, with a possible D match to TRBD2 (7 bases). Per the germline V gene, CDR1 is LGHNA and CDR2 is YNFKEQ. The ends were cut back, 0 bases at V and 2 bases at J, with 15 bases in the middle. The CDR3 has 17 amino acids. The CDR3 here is CASSQEGGRGLTDTQYF. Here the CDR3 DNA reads TGTGCCAGCAGCCAAGAGGGGGGGCGGGGTCTCACAGATACGCAGTATTTT.

CDR3: CSVWIQGFGGIVNTEAFF. The DNA for the CDR3 is TGCAGCGTTTGGATACAGGGGTTTGGCGGTATTGTGAACACTGAAGCTTTCTTT. The chain recombines TRBV29-1 with TRBJ1-1; 7 positions agree with TRBD1. This CDR3 has 18 residues. With 5 bases clipped from V and 0 bases from J, the junction kept 18 bases outside the gene matches. Germline lookup yields CDR1 SQVTM and CDR2 ANQGSEA.

The CDR3 sequence is CAISESQGAVTEAFF. For the CDR3, the DNA is TGTGCCATCAGTGAGTCACAGGGGGCTGTCACTGAAGCTTTCTTT. This chain connects TRBV10-3 to TRBJ1-1; 9 bases line up with TRBD1. This CDR3 has 15 residues. CDR1 and CDR2 from the germline V gene are ENHRY and SYGVKD. The V segment lost 0 bases and the J segment 4 bases; nucleotides outside the gene matches: 3.

CDR3: CASSPGGSGETQYF. CDR3 sequence (DNA): TGTGCCAGCAGCCCCGGAGGGTCCGGGGAGACCCAGTACTTC. This chain joins TRBV11-2 and TRBJ2-5; a weak D match, TRBD2 (6 bases). V was cut by 5 bases and J by 5 bases, with 15 bases left in between. The CDR3 is made up of 14 amino acids. Germline V gene lookup returns CDR1 SGHAT and CDR2 FQNNGV. Supplemented by reference TRBV11-2 and TRBJ2-5, the full variable domain reads EAGVAQSPRYKIIEKRQSVAFWCNPISGHATLYWYQQILGQGPKLLIQFQNNGVVDDSQLPKDRFSAERLKGVDSTLKIQPAKLEDSAVYLCASSPGGSGETQYFGPGTRLLVL.

Here the CDR3 DNA reads TGCAGCTCGCGACTCGGGGGGCTAAACACTGAAGCTTTCTTT. Translating it yields CSSRLGGLNTEAFF. V gene TRBV29-1 combines with J gene TRBJ1-1; a possible D gene is TRBD1 (6 bases). V lost 8 bases, J lost 2 bases, and 18 bases lay in between. CDR1 and CDR2 from the germline V gene are SQVTM and ANQGSEA. CDR3 size: 14 residues.

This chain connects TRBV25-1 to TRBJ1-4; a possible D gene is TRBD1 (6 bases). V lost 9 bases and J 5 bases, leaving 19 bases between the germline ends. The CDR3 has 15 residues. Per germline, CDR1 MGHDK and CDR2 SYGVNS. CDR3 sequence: CASSKQGLPNEKLFF. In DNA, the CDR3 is TGTGCCAGTTCTAAACAGGGCCTCCCAAATGAAAAACTGTTTTTT.

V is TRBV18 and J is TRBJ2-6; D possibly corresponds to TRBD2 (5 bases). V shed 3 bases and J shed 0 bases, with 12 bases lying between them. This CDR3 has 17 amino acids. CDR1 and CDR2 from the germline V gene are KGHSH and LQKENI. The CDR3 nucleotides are TGTGCCAGCTCACCGGACTTACCCGTCTCTGGGGCCAACGTCCTGACTTTC. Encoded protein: CASSPDLPVSGANVLTF.

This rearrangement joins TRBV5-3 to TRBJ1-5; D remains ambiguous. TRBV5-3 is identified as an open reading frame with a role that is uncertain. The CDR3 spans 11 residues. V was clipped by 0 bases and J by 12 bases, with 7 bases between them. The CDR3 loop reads CARSLGLVQHF. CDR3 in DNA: TGTGCCAGAAGCTTGGGTCTTGTCCAGCATTTT.

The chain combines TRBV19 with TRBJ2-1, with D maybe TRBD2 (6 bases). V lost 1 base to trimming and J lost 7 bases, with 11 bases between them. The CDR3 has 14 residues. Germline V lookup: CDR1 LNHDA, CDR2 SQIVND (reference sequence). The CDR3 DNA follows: TGTGCCAGTAGTATAGTGGCGGGGTCGAATGAGCAGTTCTTC. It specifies CASSIVAGSNEQFF.

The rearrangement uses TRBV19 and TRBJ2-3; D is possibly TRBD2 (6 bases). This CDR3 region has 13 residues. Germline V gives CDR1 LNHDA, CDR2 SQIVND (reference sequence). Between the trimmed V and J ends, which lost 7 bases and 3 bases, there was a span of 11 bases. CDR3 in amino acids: CASKVGGTDTQYF. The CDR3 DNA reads TGTGCCAGTAAGGTGGGGGGAACAGATACGCAGTATTTT.

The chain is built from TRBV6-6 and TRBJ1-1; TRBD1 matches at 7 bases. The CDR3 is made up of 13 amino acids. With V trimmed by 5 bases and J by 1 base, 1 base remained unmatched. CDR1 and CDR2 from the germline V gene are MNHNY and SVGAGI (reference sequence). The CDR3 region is CASSDRENTEAFF. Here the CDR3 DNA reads TGTGCCAGCAGTGACAGGGAGAACACTGAAGCTTTCTTT.